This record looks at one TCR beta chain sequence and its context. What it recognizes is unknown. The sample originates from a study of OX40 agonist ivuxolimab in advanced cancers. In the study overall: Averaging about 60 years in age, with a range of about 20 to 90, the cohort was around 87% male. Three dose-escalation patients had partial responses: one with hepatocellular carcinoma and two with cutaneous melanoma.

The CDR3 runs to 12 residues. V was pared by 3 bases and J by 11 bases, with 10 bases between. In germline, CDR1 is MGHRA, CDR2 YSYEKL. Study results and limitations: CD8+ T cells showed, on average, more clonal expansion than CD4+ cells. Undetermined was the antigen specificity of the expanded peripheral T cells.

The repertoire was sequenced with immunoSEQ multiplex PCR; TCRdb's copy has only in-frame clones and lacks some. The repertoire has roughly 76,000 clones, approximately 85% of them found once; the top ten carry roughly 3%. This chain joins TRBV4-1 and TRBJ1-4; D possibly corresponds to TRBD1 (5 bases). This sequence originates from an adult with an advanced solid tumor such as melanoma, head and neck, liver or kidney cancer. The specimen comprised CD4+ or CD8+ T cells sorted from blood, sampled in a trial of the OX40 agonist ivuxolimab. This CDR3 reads CASSHRDEKLFF. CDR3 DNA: TGCGCCAGCAGCCACCGGGACGAGAAACTGTTTTTT.